This T cell receptor beta chain was documented in a study of blood T cell repertoires in COVID-19. On the study more broadly: Whether acute or convalescent, the COVID-19 samples came from the United States, Italy and Spain. The analysed material was cDNA or gDNA that came from T cells, B-cell-depleted T cells, or PBMCs.

Source study methods: Estimation of nucleated cell counts was performed using reference gene primer amplification. Profiled with immunoSEQ multiplex PCR; TCRdb holds only in-frame clones, not every one. The DNA gave D and trimming, while V, J and clone size come from that table. Among approximately 230,000 clones listed, approximately 86% were seen once. The sample was peripheral blood. The clonotype comes from a man older than 75 with acute or convalescent COVID-19.

The CDR3 spells CASVEDRLNQPQHF. Written as DNA, the CDR3 is TGTGCCAGCGTGGAGGACAGGCTGAATCAGCCCCAGCATTTT. The rearrangement uses TRBV6-5 and TRBJ1-5; 7 bases are shared with TRBD1. The CDR3 is made up of 14 amino acids. In germline, CDR1 is MNHEY, CDR2 SVGAGI. J was trimmed by 4 bases and V by 8 bases; bases with no gene match: 8.